The entry below describes one T cell receptor beta chain. Its target is unknown. The time point denotes: persistent/refractory GD, antithyroid drugs over 5 years with positive TRAb. PBMCs provided the RNA from which the TCR library was made. As collected, the peripheral blood samples measured 7 to 9.5 milliliters each and went into EDTA tubes. The data belong to a study of regulatory T cells in long-lasting Graves disease. Study results and limitations: Persistent disease favored TRBV28, TRBJ1-2 and TRBJ2-5. Persistent Graves' disease cases displayed lower TCR diversity than newly diagnosed ones.

iRepertoire HTBI primers and Arm-PCR of CDR3 regions built TCR beta libraries. TCRdb passed the multiplex PCR reads through MiXCR, listing each CDR3 protein once. Among approximately 360,000 distinct CDR3 sequences listed, approximately 25% were seen once. The CDR3 has 16 residues. Germline V gives CDR1 SGHTS, CDR2 YDEGEE. Trimming shortened V by 3 bases and J by 3 bases, and 16 bases separated the two germline ends. The receptor was derived from a woman between 35 and 50 years old with Graves disease. The source material was peripheral blood mononuclear cells (PBMCs), sampled when the disease was refractory, from a patient treated with antithyroid drugs. The chain uses TRBV5-8 and TRBJ1-3; D gene uncertain. This chain's CDR3 is CASSWRLGRHGNTIYF. The CDR3 DNA is TGTGCCAGCAGCTGGAGGTTGGGGAGACATGGAAACACCATATATTTT.